The T cell receptor (beta chain) under discussion was sequenced for a study of T cell responses to AZD1222 COVID-19 vaccine. Study observations and caveats: It was only after the peak T cell response that any repertoires were sampled.

Sequencing was performed with immunoSEQ multiplex PCR; in TCRdb, only in-frame clones are kept and a portion is missing. The data contain roughly 70,000 clones, around four fifths of them singletons. The germline gives CDR1 SGHTA, CDR2 FQGNSA. The CDR3 spans 13 residues. V lost 2 bases and J 13 bases, leaving 17 bases between the germline ends. Worth noting for this clone: The target antigen is unknown.

The sequence was collected from an adult in good health. The gene calls are TRBV7-2 and TRBJ1-1; possible D gene TRBD1, 5 bases. This specimen consisted of peripheral blood, obtained on day 0 of AZD1222 vaccination. The CDR3 DNA is TGTGCCAGCAGCTTATTGGGATGGGGGGACGGTTTCTTT. This sequence encodes CASSLLGWGDGFF. The full variable domain, its missing parts supplied by reference TRBV7-2 and TRBJ1-1, is GAGVSQSPSNKVTEKGKDVELRCDPISGHTALYWYRQSLGQGLEFLIYFQGNSAPDKSGLPSDRFSAERTGGSVSTLTIQRTQQEDSAVYLCASSLLGWGDGFFGQGTRLTVV.